This TCR beta chain stems from a study of lymphopenia after photon versus proton radiotherapy. A note on this clone: Its target is unknown.

CDR3 size: 15 residues. Germline CDR1 is WNHNN and CDR2 is SYGVQD (reference sequence). V lost 3 bases and J 1 base, leaving 11 bases between the germline ends. Points from the study as a whole: Proton therapy kept repertoires fairly stable, unlike photons, which gained effector/memory cells. Authors raise, but do not show, better survival with proton therapy. Oligoclonal CD8+ Temra expansion after nadir drove photon patients' diversity drop.

TCRdb's copy holds only in-frame clones and misses some; the assay was immunoSEQ multiplex PCR. The sample lists tens of thousands of clones, roughly 88% occurring once. The chain recombines TRBV10-1 with TRBJ2-3; maybe TRBD1 (5 bases). The sequences come from peripheral blood, collected from a patient treated with photon-based radiotherapy. The clonotype comes from a woman aged 70-85 years with pancreatic cancer. CDR3 amino acids: CASSDVGRGTDTQYF. CDR3 coding DNA: TGCGCCAGCAGTGACGTGGGGCGAGGCACAGATACGCAGTATTTT.